Listed here is a single T cell receptor beta chain. Its antigen is not identified. Sequencing used immunoSEQ multiplex PCR; TCRdb keeps in-frame clones, though not all of them. The sample has roughly 1.4 million clones, approximately 98.5% seen once. CDR3 length: 17 residues. Per germline, CDR1 SGHNT and CDR2 YYREEE (reference sequence). V trimming: 0 bases; J trimming: 0 bases; junction bases outside the gene matches: 3. This sample is drawn from a study of shared clonotypes between healthy human individuals. Study-wide background: The donor pool was made up of a couple of women and three men aged 18 to 49. Overall study results and limits: Read depth was anticipated to influence clonotype sharing among donors.

The V gene is TRBV5-4, the J gene TRBJ2-2, with TRBD2 matching 9 bases. The TCR was taken from a man between 25 and 39 years old in good health. The sequencing input was naive CD4+ T cells sorted from blood. The subset is: CD45RA+ positively selected. CDR3 amino acids: CASSLVLAGANTGELFF. Written as DNA, the CDR3 is TGTGCCAGCAGCTTGGTGTTAGCGGGAGCGAACACCGGGGAGCTGTTTTTT.